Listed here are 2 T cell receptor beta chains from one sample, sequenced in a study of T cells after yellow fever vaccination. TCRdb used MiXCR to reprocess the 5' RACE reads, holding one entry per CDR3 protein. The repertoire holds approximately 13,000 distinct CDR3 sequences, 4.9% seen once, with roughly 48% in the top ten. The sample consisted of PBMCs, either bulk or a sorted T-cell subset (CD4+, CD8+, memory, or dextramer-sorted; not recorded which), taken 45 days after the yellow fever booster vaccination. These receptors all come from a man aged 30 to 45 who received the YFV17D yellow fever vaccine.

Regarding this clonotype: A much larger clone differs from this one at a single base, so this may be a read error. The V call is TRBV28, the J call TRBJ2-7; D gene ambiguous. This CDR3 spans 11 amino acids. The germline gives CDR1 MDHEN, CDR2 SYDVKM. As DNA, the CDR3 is TGTGCCAGCAGTATGTCCTACGAGAAGTACTTC. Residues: CASSMSYEKYF.

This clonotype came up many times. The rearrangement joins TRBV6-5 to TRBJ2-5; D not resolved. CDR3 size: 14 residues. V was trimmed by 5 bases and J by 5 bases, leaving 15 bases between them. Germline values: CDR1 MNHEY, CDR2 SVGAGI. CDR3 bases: TGTGCCAGCAGTCCCTGGTCCTCGGTTGAGACCCAGTACTTC. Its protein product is CASSPWSSVETQYF.